What follows describes a single TCR beta chain. Its target is not known. TCRdb recomputed calls from the 5' RACE reads with MiXCR, one row per CDR3 protein. The table shows some 38,000 distinct CDR3 sequences, with about 3.3% occurring only once. The entry originates in a study of neurological immune-mediated disorders. Whole-study findings and limits: The most TCR clonal expansion was seen in HTLV-1-associated myelopathy, whereas the least was seen in multiple sclerosis, below the level in healthy controls.

The V gene lost 7 bases and the J gene lost 7 bases, with 16 bases spanning the gap. CDR1 is DFQATT, CDR2 SNEGSKA, per germline (reference sequence). The CDR3 covers 13 residues. The time point: longitudinal time-point 1 (baseline). A total of 2 million PBMCs stored at -80 degrees C provided the unsorted libraries. This TCR derives from a woman aged 55-69 years with multiple sclerosis. The rearrangement uses TRBV20-1 and TRBJ2-2, with D uncertain. What was sequenced was PBMCs. The DNA for the CDR3 is TGCAGTGATAAGGGAAAGGGTGACGGGGAGCTGTTTTTT. It translates to CSDKGKGDGELFF.